A selection of T cell receptor beta chains follows, all from one sample in a study of shared clonotypes between healthy human individuals. Clones were read by immunoSEQ multiplex PCR, and TCRdb kept only the in-frame ones, dropping some. The sample yields roughly 2.1 million clones, 85% to 95% seen once. Sequenced input: naive CD8+ T cells from PBMCs. These receptors originate from a man in his late teens or twenties in good health. Some clones in this sample may be carry-over from other donors' samples. The CDR3 runs from the conserved cysteine through the conserved F or W. Each record gives: D gene, V gene, J gene, clone size, CDR3 DNA, CDR3 protein. A D gene is named only where the DNA matches it firmly. Rows may omit the clone size; those that give it use once, few, many or a size class.

d_call: TRBD1; v_call: TRBV9; j_call: TRBJ2-7; clone_size: -; cdr3_nt: TGTGCCAGCAGCGTAGGAACAGGGGTGGGCTACGAGCAGTACTTC; cdr3_aa: CASSVGTGVGYEQYF
d_call: -; v_call: TRBV9; j_call: TRBJ2-1; clone_size: -; cdr3_nt: TGTGCCAGCAGCCGGGACGGAGGGGCCTACAATGAGCAGTTCTTC; cdr3_aa: CASSRDGGAYNEQFF
d_call: -; v_call: TRBV15; j_call: TRBJ1-5; clone_size: -; cdr3_nt: TGTGCCACCAGCAGAGATTTTGATCAGCCCCAGCATTTT; cdr3_aa: CATSRDFDQPQHF
d_call: TRBD1; v_call: TRBV7-9; j_call: TRBJ1-2; clone_size: -; cdr3_nt: TGTGCCAGCAGCTTCCCCTGGACAGGGGACATTGATGGCTACACCTTC; cdr3_aa: CASSFPWTGDIDGYTF
d_call: TRBD1; v_call: TRBV28; j_call: TRBJ1-5; clone_size: -; cdr3_nt: TGTGCCAGCAGTACCTTGGCCCGACAGGGGGCCGGACAGCCCCAGCATTTT; cdr3_aa: CASSTLARQGAGQPQHF
d_call: TRBD2; v_call: TRBV28; j_call: TRBJ2-7; clone_size: -; cdr3_nt: TGTGCCAGCAGTGGACTAGCGGGAGGGACCTACGAGCAGTACTTC; cdr3_aa: CASSGLAGGTYEQYF
d_call: TRBD2; v_call: TRBV10-1; j_call: TRBJ2-3; clone_size: once; cdr3_nt: TGCGCCACGTTAGGGGCGGGAGGAACAGATACGCAGTATTTT; cdr3_aa: CATLGAGGTDTQYF
d_call: -; v_call: TRBV7-9; j_call: TRBJ2-7; clone_size: -; cdr3_nt: TGTGCCAGCAGCTTAGGGGGGGATCACGAGCAGTACTTC; cdr3_aa: CASSLGGDHEQYF
d_call: TRBD2; v_call: TRBV10-3; j_call: TRBJ2-7; clone_size: -; cdr3_nt: TGTGCCATCAGTGGACCCATTCTTAGCGGGAGCTACGAGCAGTACTTC; cdr3_aa: CAISGPILSGSYEQYF
d_call: TRBD1; v_call: TRBV28; j_call: TRBJ1-5; clone_size: -; cdr3_nt: TGTGCCAGCAGTTTATCTGGGACAGGGGGTTTCCAGCCCCAGCATTTT; cdr3_aa: CASSLSGTGGFQPQHF
d_call: -; v_call: TRBV19; j_call: TRBJ2-1; clone_size: -; cdr3_nt: TGTGCCAGCGAGCCTTTTTCGGGTGAGCAGTTCTTC; cdr3_aa: CASEPFSGEQFF
d_call: -; v_call: TRBV9; j_call: TRBJ2-3; clone_size: -; cdr3_nt: TGTGCCAGCAGCGTACCGGGGGCACTGGGCTCTAGCACAGATACGCAGTATTTT; cdr3_aa: CASSVPGALGSSTDTQYF
d_call: TRBD2; v_call: TRBV18; j_call: TRBJ2-1; clone_size: -; cdr3_nt: TGTGCCAGCTCACCACGGGACTACACATCAGGGAATGAGCAGTTCTTC; cdr3_aa: CASSPRDYTSGNEQFF
d_call: TRBD2; v_call: TRBV27; j_call: TRBJ2-1; clone_size: -; cdr3_nt: TGTGCCAGCACACCGGGACTAGCAAATGAGCAGTTCTTC; cdr3_aa: CASTPGLANEQFF
d_call: TRBD2; v_call: TRBV9; j_call: TRBJ2-2; clone_size: -; cdr3_nt: TGTGCCAGCAGCATAATCGAAGGTGGGACTAGCGGGAGCACCGGGGAGCTGTTTTTT; cdr3_aa: CASSIIEGGTSGSTGELFF
d_call: -; v_call: TRBV10-1; j_call: TRBJ2-1; clone_size: -; cdr3_nt: TGCGCCAGCAGTGATAGCGGAGTCTACAATGAGCAGTTCTTC; cdr3_aa: CASSDSGVYNEQFF
d_call: TRBD1; v_call: TRBV2; j_call: TRBJ1-1; clone_size: -; cdr3_nt: TGTGCCACCGCGGACAGGGGGGACACTGAAGCTTTCTTT; cdr3_aa: CATADRGDTEAFF
d_call: TRBD2; v_call: TRBV9; j_call: TRBJ2-1; clone_size: -; cdr3_nt: TGTGCCAGCAGCGTCAACCTTGGGGGACTAGCGGGAGACAATGAGCAGTTCTTC; cdr3_aa: CASSVNLGGLAGDNEQFF
d_call: -; v_call: TRBV4-1; j_call: TRBJ2-7; clone_size: once; cdr3_nt: TGCGCCAGCAGCCAGCTCTTAGGGGCCTACGAGCAGTACTTC; cdr3_aa: CASSQLLGAYEQYF
d_call: TRBD2; v_call: TRBV6-6; j_call: TRBJ2-3; clone_size: -; cdr3_nt: TGTGCCAGCAGTTACGGGACTAGCGGGCCAGATACGCAGTATTTT; cdr3_aa: CASSYGTSGPDTQYF
d_call: TRBD2; v_call: TRBV27; j_call: TRBJ2-1; clone_size: -; cdr3_nt: TGTGCCAGCACCTGGGGGGGAAGGGGTGAGCAGTTCTTC; cdr3_aa: CASTWGGRGEQFF
d_call: -; v_call: TRBV28; j_call: TRBJ1-5; clone_size: -; cdr3_nt: TGTGCCAGCAGTTTCCCGACATTGACAGGAAACAATCAGCCCCAGCATTTT; cdr3_aa: CASSFPTLTGNNQPQHF
d_call: -; v_call: TRBV27; j_call: TRBJ2-1; clone_size: -; cdr3_nt: TGTGCCAGCGGAACTCAGGGGCCTGGCTCCTACAATGAGCAGTTCTTC; cdr3_aa: CASGTQGPGSYNEQFF
d_call: -; v_call: TRBV18; j_call: TRBJ1-2; clone_size: -; cdr3_nt: TGTGCCAGCTCACCACCTGAAGGGGCGGGCTATGGCTACACCTTC; cdr3_aa: CASSPPEGAGYGYTF
d_call: -; v_call: TRBV7-9; j_call: TRBJ2-7; clone_size: -; cdr3_nt: TGTGCCAGCAGCTTAGATCGGGGCGAGCAGTACTTC; cdr3_aa: CASSLDRGEQYF
d_call: -; v_call: TRBV19; j_call: TRBJ1-2; clone_size: -; cdr3_nt: TGTGCCAGTAGAGGCGGTGTAAACTATGGCTACACCTTC; cdr3_aa: CASRGGVNYGYTF
d_call: -; v_call: TRBV20-1; j_call: TRBJ1-1; clone_size: -; cdr3_nt: TGCAGTGCCCGACAGGCCTCTGAAGCTTTCTTT; cdr3_aa: CSARQASEAFF
d_call: -; v_call: TRBV12-5; j_call: TRBJ2-3; clone_size: -; cdr3_nt: TGTGCTAGTGGTTTGGAGGGACATCGCACAGATACGCAGTATTTT; cdr3_aa: CASGLEGHRTDTQYF
d_call: TRBD1; v_call: TRBV28; j_call: TRBJ2-3; clone_size: -; cdr3_nt: TGTGCCAGCAGTACCCGACAGGGGCCCTCTAGCACAGATACGCAGTATTTT; cdr3_aa: CASSTRQGPSSTDTQYF
d_call: -; v_call: TRBV28; j_call: TRBJ2-5; clone_size: -; cdr3_nt: TGTGCCAGCAGTAATCCCGGGGTCCAAGAGACCCAGTACTTC; cdr3_aa: CASSNPGVQETQYF
d_call: TRBD1; v_call: TRBV7-6; j_call: TRBJ1-2; clone_size: -; cdr3_nt: TGTGCCAGCAGCGGGGACAGGGGAGCTGGCTACACCTTC; cdr3_aa: CASSGDRGAGYTF
d_call: TRBD1; v_call: TRBV27; j_call: TRBJ2-7; clone_size: -; cdr3_nt: TGTGCCAGCAGTTTATCGATGGCAGGGGGCTCCTACGAGCAGTACTTC; cdr3_aa: CASSLSMAGGSYEQYF
d_call: TRBD2; v_call: TRBV4-1; j_call: TRBJ2-7; clone_size: -; cdr3_nt: TGCGCCAGCAGCCAAGGGTGGGCTAGCGGGAGGGCCTACGAGCAGTACTTC; cdr3_aa: CASSQGWASGRAYEQYF
d_call: -; v_call: TRBV2; j_call: TRBJ2-7; clone_size: -; cdr3_nt: TGTGCCAGCATTAGGGGGAGAGCGACCTACGAGCAGTACTTC; cdr3_aa: CASIRGRATYEQYF
d_call: TRBD2; v_call: TRBV7-9; j_call: TRBJ2-1; clone_size: -; cdr3_nt: TGTGCCAGCAGCTCCGGGGGGAGCTCCTACAATGAGCAGTTCTTC; cdr3_aa: CASSSGGSSYNEQFF
d_call: -; v_call: TRBV9; j_call: TRBJ2-7; clone_size: -; cdr3_nt: TGTGCCAGCAGCGTAGGAGGGGGGGAGCAGTACTTC; cdr3_aa: CASSVGGGEQYF
d_call: TRBD2; v_call: TRBV25-1; j_call: TRBJ2-3; clone_size: -; cdr3_nt: TGTGCCAGCAGTGACCGTAAAGCGGGAGGCGGAGCAGATACGCAGTATTTT; cdr3_aa: CASSDRKAGGGADTQYF
d_call: -; v_call: TRBV4-1; j_call: TRBJ1-2; clone_size: -; cdr3_nt: TGCGCCAGCAGCCAAGATTATACAGGAGCCTATGGCTACACCTTC; cdr3_aa: CASSQDYTGAYGYTF
d_call: -; v_call: TRBV7-9; j_call: TRBJ1-1; clone_size: -; cdr3_nt: TGTGCCAGCAGCTCTATGGGCGGCACTGAAGCTTTCTTT; cdr3_aa: CASSSMGGTEAFF
d_call: -; v_call: TRBV29-1; j_call: TRBJ2-3; clone_size: -; cdr3_nt: TGCAGCGTGGCCCCCGATGAGGAGCGAACAGATACGCAGTATTTT; cdr3_aa: CSVAPDEERTDTQYF
d_call: TRBD2; v_call: TRBV28; j_call: TRBJ2-7; clone_size: -; cdr3_nt: TGTGCCAGCAGAGAGCGGGAGAACTTCTACGAGCAGTACTTC; cdr3_aa: CASRERENFYEQYF
d_call: -; v_call: TRBV6-1; j_call: TRBJ1-1; clone_size: -; cdr3_nt: TGTGCCAGCAGTGAGGGGGGCTTCATGAACACTGAAGCTTTCTTT; cdr3_aa: CASSEGGFMNTEAFF
d_call: -; v_call: TRBV4-2; j_call: TRBJ1-6; clone_size: -; cdr3_nt: TGTGCCAGCAGCCAAGATCGGCCGGGGGTCAATTCACCCCTCCACTTT; cdr3_aa: CASSQDRPGVNSPLHF
d_call: -; v_call: TRBV4-3; j_call: TRBJ1-1; clone_size: -; cdr3_nt: TGCGCCAGCAGCCACGGACGTACTGAAGCTTTCTTT; cdr3_aa: CASSHGRTEAFF
d_call: -; v_call: TRBV27; j_call: TRBJ2-7; clone_size: -; cdr3_nt: TGTGCCAGCAGTCCACGGGCAGCCTACGAGCAGTACTTC; cdr3_aa: CASSPRAAYEQYF
d_call: -; v_call: TRBV28; j_call: TRBJ2-3; clone_size: -; cdr3_nt: TGTGCCAGCAGTTTAAGGGACTTCCGAGATACGCAGTATTTT; cdr3_aa: CASSLRDFRDTQYF
d_call: -; v_call: TRBV7-6; j_call: TRBJ2-5; clone_size: -; cdr3_nt: TGTGCCAGCAACGTTAAGGGGTGGGGGCAAGAGACCCAGTACTTC; cdr3_aa: CASNVKGWGQETQYF
d_call: TRBD2; v_call: TRBV4-2; j_call: TRBJ2-3; clone_size: -; cdr3_nt: TGTGCCAGCAGCCAAGGCCCTAGCGGGAGTGGAGATACGCAGTATTTT; cdr3_aa: CASSQGPSGSGDTQYF
d_call: -; v_call: TRBV7-9; j_call: TRBJ1-4; clone_size: -; cdr3_nt: TGTGCCAGCAGCTTAGGGGTCGACGAAAAACTGTTTTTT; cdr3_aa: CASSLGVDEKLFF
d_call: TRBD2; v_call: TRBV11-3; j_call: TRBJ2-1; clone_size: -; cdr3_nt: TGTGCCAGCAGCGTCGGGACTAGCGGGAGGGATGAGCAGTTCTTC; cdr3_aa: CASSVGTSGRDEQFF
d_call: TRBD2; v_call: TRBV2; j_call: TRBJ2-7; clone_size: -; cdr3_nt: TGTGCCACCGATGTGGCTAGCGGGACCTACGAGCAGTACTTC; cdr3_aa: CATDVASGTYEQYF
d_call: -; v_call: TRBV4-3; j_call: TRBJ1-1; clone_size: -; cdr3_nt: TGCGCCAGCAGCCAAGAGGGTTGGCTTGAAGCTTTCTTT; cdr3_aa: CASSQEGWLEAFF